This T cell receptor (beta chain) came from a study of cytomegalovirus exposure and HLA in healthy donors (dated by TCRdb to 2016 to 2017). For the wider study: An earlier analysis of about 530 of the donors reported about 300 Gb of sequence data and 117 million unique TCR beta sequences obtained from approximately 180 million T cells. To predict cytomegalovirus infection status, the study combined high-throughput TCR immunosequencing, statistical association of individual TCRs with disease status, and machine learning. Among the approximately 400 genotyped donors, approximately 82% belonged to the genetic ancestry cluster associated with self-reported Caucasian donors. A separate validation cohort of over a hundred different subjects was used in addition to the 666-subject first cohort. The later analysis used no new phenotypic data to find candidate immune exposures, relying instead on TCR beta sequences and their occurrence across donors. An earlier analysis of approximately 500 of the donors applied high-throughput TCR beta sequencing to assess whether each TCR beta V gene segment acted as functional or pseudogenic. The number of donors typed differed by locus, with roughly 620-630 for A, B, C, DRB1 and DQB1, roughly 520 for DQA1, 606 for DPA1, and about 450 for DPB1. Both class I and class II loci were covered by HLA typing, at four-digit resolution. Because of strong linkage in the cohort, four or five DR-DQ haplotypes were treated as single units for association and clustering. Every discovery cohort repertoire had been produced on one sequencing platform. About 280 gigabases of sequencing data and tens of millions of unique TCR sequences were included in an early release covering about 700 HLA-typed donors. The study aimed to test whether cataloging public T cell receptors could reveal signatures of past pathogen exposure. A later genetic analysis used genome-wide SNP genotypes for about 65% of the roughly 700 donors, treating that subset as a discovery cohort. The study profiled the T cell repertoires of about 720 subjects by immunosequencing and related them to cytomegalovirus serostatus. Alongside the repertoire data, information on donor age, sex, ethnicity and CMV serostatus was compiled. Among about 400 genotyped donors of the cohort, an average of around 240,000 unique TCR beta nucleotide sequences was sequenced per donor, of which approximately 19% were non-productive. In a later analysis, previously published TCR beta repertoires from fewer than 750 donors were re-analyzed and high-resolution HLA genotyping was added so that TCR occurrence patterns could be studied.

The cohort was made up of approximately 670 healthy bone marrow donors. At the time of sampling, every cohort member was nominally healthy, though immune exposures that went unrecorded were likely present. The donor tested CMV seronegative, placing the donor among the 350 or so seronegative members of the cohort. A peripheral blood sample was collected from each donor, and TCR beta sequencing was performed on peripheral blood mononuclear cells. The Qiagen DNeasy Blood Extraction Kit was used to extract genomic DNA from the blood cell samples. Study-wide findings and limitations: In a later analysis, HLA-associated TCR beta chains were found to be more clonally expanded and to have lower generation probabilities than equally common non-associated chains. A further reported finding was that TCR beta sequences accurately predicted the HLA-A and HLA-B alleles for most subjects in the first cohort. This cohort had only TCR beta chains sequenced, and the lack of alpha or paired-chain data limited which features could be detected. Several of the top co-occurrence clusters appeared to be linked to parvovirus B19, influenza, CMV and Epstein-Barr virus, according to a later analysis. In vitro tests confirmed that a few of the cytomegalovirus-associated TCR beta chains recognize cytomegalovirus antigens. Because counts were too low, 15 to 20 rarely observed V segments, including chromosome 9 orphons, were left out of the earlier analysis of about 620 of the donors. In a later genetic analysis, a missense DCLRE1C variant was associated with V-gene and J-gene trimming of TCR beta chains, and the association was replicated in an independent cohort. Linkage disequilibrium might explain the correlated functional status among segregating V segments, but an unknown experimental factor could not be excluded. A cluster of highly shared sequence variants was judged likely to represent a technical artifact of the sequencing pipeline. HLA typing was unavailable for some donors at each locus, so association tests used only the typed subset. The 87-base-pair reads could not distinguish some IMGT-functional V segments, including TRBV6-2 and TRBV6-3, so those segments were excluded. According to a later genetic analysis, donors in an Asian-associated ancestry cluster had fewer N-insertions in productive TCRs than the roughly 670-donor mean. The classifier was reported to diagnose cytomegalovirus status with high specificity and sensitivity in both the original and validation cohorts. A later analysis found that TCR association rates varied across HLA loci, with DRB1 alleles showing the most associated TCRs and HLA-C alleles the fewest. While some public TCRs were present in many individuals, most TCR sequences turned up only very rarely across donors. Roughly uniform sequencing depth across donors was assumed in presence/absence analyses, although this assumption may not hold. The study listed 164 TCR beta chains as associated with cytomegalovirus. The only immune exposure information available for the cohort was CMV serostatus. The authors suggested that the approach could potentially be generalized to other disease states and immunological phenotypes. Assigning TCR associations to individual alleles was difficult when HLA alleles, especially DR and DQ, strongly co-occurred. At a false discovery rate of 0.05, a later analysis linked 15,000 to 20,000 TCR beta sequences to specific HLA alleles. In a later analysis, most CMV-associated TCR beta chains were found to appear HLA-restricted, with HLA associations seemingly driven largely by CMV exposure. An earlier analysis of approximately 530 of the donors showed that most TCR beta V segments appeared in productive rearrangements either about 87% or about 30% of the time, which broadly matched IMGT annotations.

The germline V gene yields MNHEY for CDR1 and SVGAGI for CDR2. Cut back by 5 bases and 6 bases, the V and J ends lie 14 bases apart. From its cysteine to its phenylalanine, the CDR3 spans 14 amino acids. Left in the record is the CDR3 DNA by itself, 42 bases read in frame from the first base. Notes on this clone: The antigen this receptor binds is unknown. Base qualities are not recorded, but no much larger clone differs from it by a single base.

Library construction relied on the immunoSEQ multiplex PCR assay. For the multiplex PCR, a mixture combining 60 forward primers for TCR Vbeta segments and 13 reverse primers for TCR Jbeta segments was used. The CDR3 region of rearranged TCR beta genes was amplified from genomic DNA with a multiplex PCR assay. The Illumina HiSeq System was used to sequence the amplified TCR beta libraries as 87-base-pair reads. Processing in the source paper ran as follows. A later analysis counted some 80 million unique TCR beta chains across the approximately 700 repertoires, and roughly 10 million of these chains were shared by at least two donors. To remove PCR and sequencing errors, raw reads were error-corrected and collapsed into unique sequences using a nearest-neighbor algorithm that merged closely related sequences. CDR3 sequences were aligned to IMGT reference sequences to assign V, D and J gene segments. For a sequence to be retained, a match of at least six nucleotides was required to both a V gene segment and a J gene segment. Rearrangements were classified as productive when the CDR3 lacked stop codons and remained in frame with V and J, and all other rearrangements were classified as non-productive. Following IMGT convention, CDR3 was defined as the stretch from the second conserved V-encoded cysteine to the conserved J-encoded phenylalanine. In an earlier analysis of more than 550 of the donors, sequences lacking an unambiguous match to a single V gene segment were excluded. In an earlier analysis of a few hundred of the donors, a V segment was called functional when productive rearrangements were above 56.7%, and segregating when the standard deviation between donors exceeded 5%. A statistical classification framework was developed to diagnose cytomegalovirus status using the catalog of TCR beta chain sequences. A later analysis assigned V and J genes by comparing TCR nucleotide sequences with IMGT/GENE-DB human TR gene sequences. In a later analysis, CDR3 sequences and most-parsimonious VDJ recombination scenarios were assigned using the TCRdist pipeline. In a later analysis, every TCR beta chain was defined by the combination of its CDR3 amino acid sequence and its V-gene family, and reads without a unique V-gene family were dropped. In a later analysis, some 600 highly shared, low-generation-probability nucleotide sequences were removed to address suspected cross-contamination and a sequencing artifact. In a later analysis, a clonal expansion index was calculated for each public chain from normalized within-repertoire ranks of inferred template counts. In a later analysis, generation probabilities were computed using a VDJ recombination model fitted to out-of-frame rearrangements, and the results were checked against IGoR. In a later analysis, TCR-TCR, TCR-HLA and TCR-CMV co-occurrence was scored with hypergeometric tests, and a repertoire-size bias correction was applied to TCR pairs. To estimate false discovery rates, a later analysis permuted the HLA or CMV assignments 20 times. In a later analysis, co-occurring TCRs were grouped using DBSCAN, and TCRdist sequence similarity was added for clustering within HLA-allele-positive subsets. Repertoires with fewer than 30,000 or more than 120,000 public chains were left out of co-occurrence clustering, as were five repertoires with anomalous nucleotide sharing. In its TCRdb copy, this immuneACCESS table keeps in-frame sequences only and misses some clones. Where compared with another copy, unresolved V genes explain less than half of these, and the others have no known cause. The V and J calls and clone size are taken from that table; D and trimming were inferred from the DNA. The sample data list around 150,000 clones, and 76% of these were observed just once. The ten most abundant clones make up about 3.1% of the sample.

The sequence is built from TRBV6-5 and TRBJ1-5; TRBD1 is perhaps the D gene, given 6 matching bases. The sequencing input was PBMCs. This receptor was identified in a man aged 40-55 years in good health and CMV-seronegative. This receptor has the CDR3 CASSQAPRGQPQHF. The DNA sequence follows: TGTGCCAGCAGTCAAGCCCCCAGGGGTCAGCCCCAGCATTTT.